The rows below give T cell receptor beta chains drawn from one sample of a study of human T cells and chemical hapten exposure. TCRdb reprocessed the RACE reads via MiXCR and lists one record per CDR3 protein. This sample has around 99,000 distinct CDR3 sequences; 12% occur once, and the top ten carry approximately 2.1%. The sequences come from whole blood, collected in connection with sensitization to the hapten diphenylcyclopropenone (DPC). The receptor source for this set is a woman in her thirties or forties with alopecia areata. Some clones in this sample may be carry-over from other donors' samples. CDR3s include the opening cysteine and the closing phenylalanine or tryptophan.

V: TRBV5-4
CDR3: CASSPKTGVLTGELFF

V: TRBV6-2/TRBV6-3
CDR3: CASSRSGELFF

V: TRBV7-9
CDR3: CASSLARPRGLTYGYTF

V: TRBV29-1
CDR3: CSVEAGEETQYF

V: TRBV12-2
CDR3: CASRLVRDGNTIYF

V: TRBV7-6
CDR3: CASSSEGREQFF

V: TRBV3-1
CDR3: CASSQDIGAYNEQFF

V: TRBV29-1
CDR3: CSVTSGSRSEQFF

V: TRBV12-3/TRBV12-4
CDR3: CASSFIAGGYNEQFF

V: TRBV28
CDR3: CASRLTGGNYEQYF

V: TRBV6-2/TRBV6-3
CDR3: CASSKGWEATYIQYF

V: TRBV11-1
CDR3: CASSLNRGQETQYF

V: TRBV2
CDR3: CASSSFQRVGTGVPGQYF

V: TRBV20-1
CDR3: CSASAGGNNEQFF

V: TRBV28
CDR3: CASKLAGAYEQYF

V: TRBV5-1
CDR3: CASSLWVSGANVLTF

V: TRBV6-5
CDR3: CASQRRGSSYNSPLHF

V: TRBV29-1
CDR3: CSVAYRGGTEAFF

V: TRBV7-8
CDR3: CASSFPTSGSWGEQFF

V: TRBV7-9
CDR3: CASSLTGLGNYEQYF

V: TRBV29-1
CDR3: CSVGIGSSSYNEQFF

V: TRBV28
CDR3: CASSSPTSAYEQYF